Below are 17 T cell receptor beta chains sequenced from a single sample in a study of tumor and adjacent non-tumor tissue in lung cancer. The library came from three nested PCR rounds adapted from ARM-PCR protocols. A single record per CDR3 protein comes from TCRdb applying MiXCR to the multiplex PCR reads. The table lists 50,000 to 60,000 distinct CDR3 sequences, about 70% of them singletons. The template was RNA from unsorted bulk tissue. Distant lung tissue was collected more than 3 cm away from the tumor edge. The sequenced sample consisted of distant non-tumor lung tissue. All receptors come from a woman aged 60-75 years with non-small cell lung cancer.

The sample holds many counts of this clonotype. The chain joins TRBV28 to TRBJ1-1; D gene ambiguous. The CDR3 is made up of 12 amino acids. Germline-derived CDR1 and CDR2 are MDHEN and SYDVKM. V was cut by 3 bases and J by 6 bases, with 8 bases left in between. This CDR3 reads CASSFSRAEAFF. CDR3 in DNA: TGTGCCAGCAGTTTCTCCCGGGCTGAAGCTTTCTTT.

A word on this clonotype: The CDR3 does not end in the conserved phenylalanine or tryptophan, so this is likely a read error. As DNA, the CDR3 is TGCAGGGTCAGCAGGGACAGCCGGGGGGAGCTGTTTTTG. Its protein product is CRVSRDSRGELFL. The chain carries TRBV29-1 and TRBJ2-2; TRBD1 matches 7 bases. Germline CDR1 reads SQVTM; CDR2 reads ANQGSEA. The CDR3 consists of 13 residues.

Remarks on this clonotype: Just one base apart from a much larger clone, this may be a read error. The CDR3 spells CRAQGLAGETQYF. The CDR3 DNA reads as TGCAGAGCACAGGGACTAGCGGGGGAGACCCAGTACTTC. The chain combines TRBV20-1 with TRBJ2-5, with 13 bases matching TRBD2. The CDR3 sequence is 13 residues long. Germline assignment: CDR1 DFQATT and CDR2 SNEGSKA (reference sequence).

This clonotype was observed at least ten times. The chain has TRBV20-1 and TRBJ2-5, with a tentative D call TRBD2 (5 bases). The CDR3 spans 11 residues. V dropped 6 bases and J dropped 7 bases, with 12 bases sitting between them. Germline CDR1 is DFQATT and CDR2 is SNEGSKA (reference sequence). The CDR3 bases are TGCAGTGCCCCTCTTGCGGGGACCCAGTACTTC. Amino acids: CSAPLAGTQYF.

The table lists this clonotype with many counts. This rearrangement joins TRBV20-1 to TRBJ2-5; D is perhaps TRBD1 (6 bases). Germline assignment: CDR1 DFQATT and CDR2 SNEGSKA (reference sequence). This CDR3 has 13 residues. The V end was cut by 6 bases, the J end by 2 bases, with 13 bases between. In DNA form, the CDR3 reads TGCAGTGCAACTCGACAGGTTCAAGAGACCCAGTACTTC. It codes for CSATRQVQETQYF.

This clonotype was seen a single time. A junction end diverges from the germline sequence, so it may reflect a read error. Written as DNA, the CDR3 is TGCACCAGCAGCCTCTTCGGGGACACTGAAGCTTTCTTT. This encodes CTSSLFGDTEAFF. The chain employs TRBV4-3 and TRBJ1-1; D call uncertain. The germline gives CDR1 LGHNA, CDR2 YSLEER. The CDR3 covers 13 residues.

This clonotype was counted once. A single base separates this from a much larger clone, so it may be a read error. Because it lacks the conserved phenylalanine or tryptophan at the end, this CDR3 is likely a read error. The chain employs TRBV6-4 and TRBJ1-5; D might be TRBD1 (6 bases). The ends were cut back, 3 bases at V and 1 base at J, with 7 bases in the middle. Germline values: CDR1 MRHNA, CDR2 SNTAGT. This CDR3 contains 14 residues. The CDR3 DNA reads as TGTGCCAGCAGTGAACAGGGAAGCAATCAGCCCCAGCATTAT. Protein product: CASSEQGSNQPQHY.

Worth noting for this clonotype: The conserved final phenylalanine or tryptophan is absent from the CDR3, which likely points to a read error. The genes are TRBV12-3 or TRBV12-4 and TRBJ2-1; TRBD2 matches 9 bases. CDR3 length equals 16 residues. CDR3 in amino acids: CASSLGASGTYKEQFY. CDR3 DNA sequence: TGTGCCAGCAGTTTAGGGGCTAGCGGGACCTACAAAGAGCAGTTCTAC.

About this clonotype: A much larger clone lies a single base off, so this may be a read error. This chain connects TRBV20-1 to TRBJ2-7; D is uncertain. Trimming left V 5 bases short and J 0 bases short, with 14 bases between. From germline, CDR1 is DFQATT and CDR2 SNEGSKA (reference sequence). This CDR3 is 14 amino acids long. This CDR3 reads CSALMGIHSYEQYF. The CDR3 DNA is TGCAGTGCTCTCATGGGGATCCACTCCTACGAGCAGTACTTC.

Concerning this clonotype itself: A much more abundant neighbour one base away suggests this may be a read error. This chain uses TRBV29-1 with TRBJ1-1; D not resolved. This CDR3 spans 12 amino acids. V was clipped by 5 bases and J by 4 bases, with 11 bases between them. The germline CDR1 and CDR2 sequences are SQVTM and ANQGSEA. Here the CDR3 reads CSVLTWGTEAFF. In DNA, the CDR3 is TGCAGCGTTCTAACATGGGGCACTGAAGCTTTCTTT.

This clonotype was observed many times. The J gene is TRBJ2-5, the V gene TRBV24-1, with 12 bases fitting TRBD1. The CDR3 spans 15 residues. V lost 3 bases and J lost 5; bases outside the gene matches: 3. CDR1 and CDR2 (germline): KGHDR, SFDVKD. CDR3 DNA: TGTGCCACCAGTGATGGGACAGGGGGCGCGGAGACCCAGTACTTC. It specifies CATSDGTGGAETQYF.

A word on this clonotype: The junction and the germline gene differ at one end; a read error may be behind it. The genes are TRBV28 and TRBJ1-1; D not resolved. The CDR3 runs 15 residues. Per the germline V gene, CDR1 is MDHEN and CDR2 is SYDVKM. The CDR3, as DNA: TGTGTCGGCAGTTTATTACCTCCTACCTACACTGGAGCTTTCTTT. This sequence encodes CVGSLLPPTYTGAFF.

Concerning this clonotype: Germline is not matched at one junction end, which may reflect a read error. This chain links TRBV4-1 with TRBJ1-5; the match to TRBD1 covers 7 bases. Germline V gives CDR1 MGHRA, CDR2 YSYEKL. The length of the CDR3 is 16 residues. CDR3 sequence (DNA): TGCGCCAGCAGGTACTCCATCGGGACAGAACATCAGCCCCAGCATTTC. Amino acid sequence: CASRYSIGTEHQPQHF.

The table lists this clonotype with a count of one. The chain is built from TRBV10-3 and TRBJ2-5, with a tentative D call TRBD2 (6 bases). Looked up from germline, CDR1 is ENHRY and CDR2 is SYGVKD. With 3 bases removed from V and 3 bases from J, the gap between germline ends came to 17 bases. The length of the CDR3 is 16 residues. CDR3 in DNA: TGTGCCATCAGTGATTCGGAGCTAGCGAGAAAAGAGACCCAGTACTTC. Its protein is CAISDSELARKETQYF.

The chain is built from TRBV4-1 and TRBJ2-1; possibly TRBD2 for D (6 bases). The V gene's germline CDR1 is MGHRA and CDR2 YSYEKL. Between the trimmed V and J ends, which lost 4 bases and 15 bases, there was a span of 22 bases. The CDR3 spans 14 residues. CDR3 DNA: TGCGCCAGCAGCCCTACGGGGCAGGCGGGGACCGGGTTCTTC. Amino acid sequence: CASSPTGQAGTGFF.

On this clonotype: One base away lies a much larger clone, so this may be a sequencing read error. The rearrangement joins TRBV28 to TRBJ1-5, with D hard to call. V lost 6 bases to trimming and J lost 6 bases, with 15 bases between them. Germline lookup yields CDR1 MDHEN and CDR2 SYDVKM. The CDR3 extends over 14 amino acids. The chain's CDR3 is CASRFFQVGQPQHF. The CDR3 bases are TGTGCCAGCAGGTTTTTTCAGGTGGGTCAGCCCCAGCATTTT.

By share, this clonotype ranks as medium-sized (0.01 to 0.1%). The chain joins TRBV4-3 to TRBJ2-3; D is perhaps TRBD2 (6 bases). Germline CDR1 and CDR2: LGHNA and YSLEER. CDR3 length: 15 residues. The V end was cut by 0 bases, the J end by 8 bases, with 15 bases between. The CDR3 reads CASSQEVGRMGTQYF. Written as DNA, the CDR3 is TGCGCCAGCAGCCAAGAGGTGGGGAGGATGGGTACGCAGTATTTT.